This record covers a single TCR beta chain. The target antigen is unknown. The data were obtained in a study of OX40 agonist ivuxolimab in advanced cancers. The table came from immunoSEQ multiplex PCR; TCRdb's copy has only in-frame clones and leaves some out. The sample consists of tens of thousands of clones, 89% of them appearing once. The germline V gene has CDR1 GTSNPN and CDR2 SVGIG (reference sequence). J was trimmed by 5 bases and V by 3 bases; bases with no gene match: 9. There are 14 residues in the CDR3. Findings and caveats of the study: Clonal expansion was seen in CD4+ and CD8+ blood T cells by week 6 at 0.1 to 3.0 mg/kg.

The receptor was derived from an adult with an advanced solid tumor such as melanoma, head and neck, liver or kidney cancer. The source material was CD4+ or CD8+ T cells sorted from blood, sampled in a trial of the OX40 agonist ivuxolimab. The chain carries TRBV30 and TRBJ2-7, with TRBD2 matching 8 bases. CDR3 region: CAWRRRAGENEQYF. CDR3 DNA: TGTGCCTGGAGACGACGAGCGGGGGAGAACGAGCAGTACTTC. The full variable domain, in which reference TRBV30 and TRBJ2-7 provide the parts outside the CDR3, is SQTIHQWPATLVQPVGSPLSLECTVEGTSNPNLYWYRQAAGRGLQLLFYSVGIGQISSEVPQNLSASRPQDRQFILSSKKLLLSDSGFYLCAWRRRAGENEQYFGPGTRLTVT.